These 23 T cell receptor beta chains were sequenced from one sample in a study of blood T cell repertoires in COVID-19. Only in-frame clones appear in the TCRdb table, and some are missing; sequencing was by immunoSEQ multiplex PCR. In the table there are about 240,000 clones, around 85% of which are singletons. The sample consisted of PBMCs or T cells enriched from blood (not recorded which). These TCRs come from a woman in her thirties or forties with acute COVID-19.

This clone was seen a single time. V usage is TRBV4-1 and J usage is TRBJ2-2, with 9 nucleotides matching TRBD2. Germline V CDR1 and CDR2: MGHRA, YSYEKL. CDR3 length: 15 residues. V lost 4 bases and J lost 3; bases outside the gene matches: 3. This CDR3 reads CASSPRTSDTGELFF. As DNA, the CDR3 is TGCGCCAGCAGCCCCCGGACTAGCGACACCGGGGAGCTGTTTTTT.

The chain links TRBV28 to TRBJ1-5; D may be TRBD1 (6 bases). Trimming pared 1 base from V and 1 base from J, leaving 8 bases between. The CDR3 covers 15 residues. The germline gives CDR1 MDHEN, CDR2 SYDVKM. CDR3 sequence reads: CASSLYRESNQPQHF. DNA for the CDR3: TGTGCCAGCAGTTTATACAGGGAAAGCAATCAGCCCCAGCATTTT. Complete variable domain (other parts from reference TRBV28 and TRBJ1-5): DVKVTQSSRYLVKRTGEKVFLECVQDMDHENMFWYRQDPGLGLRLIYFSYDVKMKEKGDIPEGYSVSREKKERFSLILESASTNQTSMYLCASSLYRESNQPQHFGDGTRLSIL.

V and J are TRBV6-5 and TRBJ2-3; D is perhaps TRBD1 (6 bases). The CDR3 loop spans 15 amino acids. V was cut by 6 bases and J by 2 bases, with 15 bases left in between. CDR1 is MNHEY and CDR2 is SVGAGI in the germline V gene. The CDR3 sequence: CASRATWTATDTQYF. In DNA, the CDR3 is TGTGCCAGCAGAGCAACCTGGACAGCCACAGATACGCAGTATTTT.

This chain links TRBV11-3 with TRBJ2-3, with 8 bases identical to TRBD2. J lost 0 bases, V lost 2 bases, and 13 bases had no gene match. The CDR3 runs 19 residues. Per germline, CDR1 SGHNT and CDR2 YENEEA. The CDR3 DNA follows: TGTGCCAGCAGCTTACCGCTCGGACTAGCAGAATCAAGCACAGATACGCAGTATTTT. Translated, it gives CASSLPLGLAESSTDTQYF.

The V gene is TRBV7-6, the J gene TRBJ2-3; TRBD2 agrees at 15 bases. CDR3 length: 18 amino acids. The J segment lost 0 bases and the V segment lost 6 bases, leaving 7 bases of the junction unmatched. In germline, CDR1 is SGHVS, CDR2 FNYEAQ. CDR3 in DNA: TGTGCCAGCAGTCCTTGGACTAGCGGGAGGGCAAGCACAGATACGCAGTATTTT. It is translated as CASSPWTSGRASTDTQYF.

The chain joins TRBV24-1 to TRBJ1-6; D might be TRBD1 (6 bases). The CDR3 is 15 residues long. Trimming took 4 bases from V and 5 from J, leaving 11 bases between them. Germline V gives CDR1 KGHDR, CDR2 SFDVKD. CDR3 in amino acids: CATSDGQFNNSPLHF. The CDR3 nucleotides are TGTGCCACCAGTGACGGACAGTTTAATAATTCACCCCTCCACTTT.

The CDR3 bases are TGTGCCAGCACCCTTAATTGGAACACTGAAGCTTTCTTT. It yields the protein CASTLNWNTEAFF. V is TRBV6-5 and J is TRBJ1-1, with D hard to call. The V end was cut by 7 bases, the J end by 1 base, with 10 bases between. CDR1 and CDR2 (germline): MNHEY, SVGAGI. The CDR3 loop spans 13 amino acids.

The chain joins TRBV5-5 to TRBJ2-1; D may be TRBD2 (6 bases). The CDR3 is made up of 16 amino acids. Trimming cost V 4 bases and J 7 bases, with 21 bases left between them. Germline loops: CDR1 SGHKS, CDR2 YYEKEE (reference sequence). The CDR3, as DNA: TGTGCCAGCAGCAAACCGGGACTCTCTCTTTGGAATGAGCAGTTCTTC. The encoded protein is CASSKPGLSLWNEQFF.

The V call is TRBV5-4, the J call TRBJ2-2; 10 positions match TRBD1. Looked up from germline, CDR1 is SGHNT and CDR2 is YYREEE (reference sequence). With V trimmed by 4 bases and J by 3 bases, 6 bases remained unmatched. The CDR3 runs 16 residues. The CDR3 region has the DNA TGTGCCAGCAGCGCTGGGACAGGGGAGGACACCGGGGAGCTGTTTTTT. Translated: CASSAGTGEDTGELFF. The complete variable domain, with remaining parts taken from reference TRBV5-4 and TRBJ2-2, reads ETGVTQSPTHLIKTRGQQVTLRCSSQSGHNTVSWYQQALGQGPQFIFQYYREEENGRGNFPPRFSGLQFPNYSSELNVNALELDDSALYLCASSAGTGEDTGELFFGEGSRLTVL.

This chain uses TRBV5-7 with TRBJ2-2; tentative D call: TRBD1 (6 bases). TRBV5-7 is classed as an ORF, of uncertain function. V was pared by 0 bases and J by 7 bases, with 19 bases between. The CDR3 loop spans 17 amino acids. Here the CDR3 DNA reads TGTGCCAGCAGCTTGGCCGTCAACAGGGATATTTTCGGGGAGCTGTTTTTT. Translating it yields CASSLAVNRDIFGELFF.

The CDR3 sequence: CAWRGGQGARNYGYTF. DNA of the CDR3: TGTGCCTGGAGAGGGGGACAGGGGGCGCGTAACTATGGCTACACCTTC. V gene TRBV30 combines with J gene TRBJ1-2; 12 bases agree with TRBD1. The CDR3 sequence is 16 residues long. The junction had 6 bases not matched to a gene; V was cut back by 3 bases and J by 1 base. CDR1 is GTSNPN, CDR2 SVGIG, per germline (reference sequence). The whole variable domain, filled in from reference TRBV30 and TRBJ1-2, reads SQTIHQWPATLVQPVGSPLSLECTVEGTSNPNLYWYRQAAGRGLQLLFYSVGIGQISSEVPQNLSASRPQDRQFILSSKKLLLSDSGFYLCAWRGGQGARNYGYTFGSGTRLTVV.

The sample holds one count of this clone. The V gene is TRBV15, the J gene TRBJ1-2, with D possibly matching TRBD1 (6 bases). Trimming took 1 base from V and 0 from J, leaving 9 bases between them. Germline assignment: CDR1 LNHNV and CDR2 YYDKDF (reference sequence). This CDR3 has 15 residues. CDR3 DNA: TGTGCCACCAGCAGAGGACAGGCGGCTAACTATGGCTACACCTTC. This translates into CATSRGQAANYGYTF.

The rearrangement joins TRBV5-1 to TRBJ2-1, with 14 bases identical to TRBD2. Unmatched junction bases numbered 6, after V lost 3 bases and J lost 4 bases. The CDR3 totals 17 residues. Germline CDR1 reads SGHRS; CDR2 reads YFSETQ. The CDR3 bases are TGCGCCAGCAGCTCCGGGACTAGCGGGAGTCTGTACAATGAGCAGTTCTTC. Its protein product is CASSSGTSGSLYNEQFF. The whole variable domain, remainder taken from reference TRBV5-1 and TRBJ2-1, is KAGVTQTPRYLIKTRGQQVTLSCSPISGHRSVSWYQQTPGQGLQFLFEYFSETQRNKGNFPGRFSGRQFSNSRSEMNVSTLELGDSALYLCASSSGTSGSLYNEQFFGPGTRLTVL.

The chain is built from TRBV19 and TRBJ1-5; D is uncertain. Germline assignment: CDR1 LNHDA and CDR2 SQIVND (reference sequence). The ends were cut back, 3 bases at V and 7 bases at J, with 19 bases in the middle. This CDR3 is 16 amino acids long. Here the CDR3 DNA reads TGTGCCAGTAGTATCACGGAGGGATCAGCGGGCCAGCCCCAGCATTTT. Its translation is CASSITEGSAGQPQHF.

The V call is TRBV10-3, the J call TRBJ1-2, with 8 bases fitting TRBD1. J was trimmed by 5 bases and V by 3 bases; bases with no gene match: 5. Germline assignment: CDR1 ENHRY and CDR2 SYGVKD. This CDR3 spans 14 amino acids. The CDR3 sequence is CAISDDRGGYGYTF. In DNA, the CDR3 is TGTGCCATCAGTGACGACAGGGGAGGGTATGGCTACACCTTC.

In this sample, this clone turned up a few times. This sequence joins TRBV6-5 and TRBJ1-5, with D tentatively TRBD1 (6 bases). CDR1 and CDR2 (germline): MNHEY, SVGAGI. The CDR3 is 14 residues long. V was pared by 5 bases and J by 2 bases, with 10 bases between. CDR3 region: CASSRDKGNQPQHF. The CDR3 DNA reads TGTGCCAGCAGTAGGGACAAGGGCAATCAGCCCCAGCATTTT.

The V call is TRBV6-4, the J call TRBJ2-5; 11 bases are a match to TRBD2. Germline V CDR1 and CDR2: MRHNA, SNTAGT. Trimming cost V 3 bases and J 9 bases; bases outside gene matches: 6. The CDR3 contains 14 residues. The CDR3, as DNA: TGTGCCAGCAGTGAAACTAGCGGGAGAGGCCCCCAGTACTTC. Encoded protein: CASSETSGRGPQYF.

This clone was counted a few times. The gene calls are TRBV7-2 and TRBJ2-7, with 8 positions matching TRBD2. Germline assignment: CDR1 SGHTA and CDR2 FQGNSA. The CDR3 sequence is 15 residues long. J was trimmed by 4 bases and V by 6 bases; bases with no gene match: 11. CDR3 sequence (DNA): TGTGCCAGCAGATGGTCCGGGACTAGTGATTACGAGCAGTACTTC. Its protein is CASRWSGTSDYEQYF.

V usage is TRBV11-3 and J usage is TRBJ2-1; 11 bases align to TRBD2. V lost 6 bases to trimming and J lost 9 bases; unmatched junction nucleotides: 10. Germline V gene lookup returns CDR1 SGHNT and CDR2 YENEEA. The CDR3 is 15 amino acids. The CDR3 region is CASRYTSGSLGEQFF. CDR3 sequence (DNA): TGTGCCAGCAGATACACTAGCGGGAGTCTTGGTGAGCAGTTCTTC.

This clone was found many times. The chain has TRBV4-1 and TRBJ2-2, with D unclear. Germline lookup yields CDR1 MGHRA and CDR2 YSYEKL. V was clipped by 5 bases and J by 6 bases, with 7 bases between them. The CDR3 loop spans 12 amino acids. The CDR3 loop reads CASSARAGELFF. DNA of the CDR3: TGCGCCAGCAGCGCACGGGCCGGGGAGCTGTTTTTT.

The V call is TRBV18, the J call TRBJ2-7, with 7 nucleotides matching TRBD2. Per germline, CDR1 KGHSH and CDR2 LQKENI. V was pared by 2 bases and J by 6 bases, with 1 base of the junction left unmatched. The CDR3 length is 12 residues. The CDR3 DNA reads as TGTGCCAGCTCACCAGGGGAGGGCGAGCAGTACTTC. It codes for CASSPGEGEQYF.

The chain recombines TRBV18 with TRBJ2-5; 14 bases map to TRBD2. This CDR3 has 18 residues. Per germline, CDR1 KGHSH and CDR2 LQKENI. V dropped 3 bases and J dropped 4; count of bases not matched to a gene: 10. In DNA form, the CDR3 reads TGTGCCAGCTCACCGACTAGCGGGAGGGCCTGGGATCGAGAGACCCAGTACTTC. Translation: CASSPTSGRAWDRETQYF. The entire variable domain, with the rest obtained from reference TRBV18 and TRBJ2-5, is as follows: NAGVMQNPRHLVRRRGQEARLRCSPMKGHSHVYWYRQLPEEGLKFMVYLQKENIIDESGMPKERFSAEFPKEGPSILRIQQVVRGDSAAYFCASSPTSGRAWDRETQYFGPGTRLLVL.

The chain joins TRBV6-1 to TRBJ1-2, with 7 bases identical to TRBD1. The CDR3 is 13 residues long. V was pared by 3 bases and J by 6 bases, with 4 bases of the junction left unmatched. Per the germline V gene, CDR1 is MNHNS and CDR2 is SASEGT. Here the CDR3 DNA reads TGTGCCAGCAGTGACAGGGGGAAAGATGGCTACACCTTC. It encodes CASSDRGKDGYTF.